The 30 T cell receptor beta chains below come from one sample, sequenced in a study of blood T cell repertoires in COVID-19. Repertoires were generated with immunoSEQ multiplex PCR, while TCRdb's copy carries only in-frame clones and drops some. The table shows about 78,000 clones, with about nine tenths occurring only once. Sequencing was performed on peripheral blood. The receptors derive from a man between 45 and 60 years old with active or convalescent COVID-19.

This clone was observed a handful of times. V usage is TRBV5-1 and J usage is TRBJ2-2; 7 bases map to TRBD1. Germline CDR1 is SGHRS and CDR2 is YFSETQ. The CDR3 is made up of 18 amino acids. V dropped 4 bases and J dropped 2; count of bases not matched to a gene: 14. The CDR3 spells CASSPPGRTGDNTGELFF. In DNA form, the CDR3 reads TGCGCCAGCAGCCCCCCTGGTCGGACAGGAGATAACACCGGGGAGCTGTTTTTT. Combining the CDR3 with reference TRBV5-1 and TRBJ2-2 gives the whole variable domain KAGVTQTPRYLIKTRGQQVTLSCSPISGHRSVSWYQQTPGQGLQFLFEYFSETQRNKGNFPGRFSGRQFSNSRSEMNVSTLELGDSALYLCASSPPGRTGDNTGELFFGEGSRLTVL.

The V call is TRBV7-6, the J call TRBJ2-1; 11 bases map to TRBD2. V was clipped by 3 bases and J by 6 bases; unmatched bases: 4. The length of the CDR3 is 15 residues. CDR1 SGHVS and CDR2 FNYEAQ come from the germline V gene. CDR3: CASSFSGGEFNEQFF. In nucleotides, the CDR3 is TGTGCCAGCAGCTTTAGCGGGGGGGAGTTCAATGAGCAGTTCTTC. Looking up the rest from reference TRBV7-6 and TRBJ2-1 gives the full variable domain: GAGVSQSPRYKVTKRGQDVALRCDPISGHVSLYWYRQALGQGPEFLTYFNYEAQQDKSGLPNDRFSAERPEGSISTLTIQRTEQRDSAMYRCASSFSGGEFNEQFFGPGTRLTVL.

This chain uses TRBV3-1 (or the pseudogene TRBV3-2) with TRBJ2-5, with 8 bases fitting TRBD2. Germline V gene data show CDR1 as LGHDT and CDR2 as YNNKEL (reference sequence). The V gene end was trimmed by 0 bases and the J gene end by 1 base; junction bases not matched to a gene: 10. CDR3 length: 18 amino acids. As DNA, the CDR3 is TGTGCCAGCAGCCAAGATAGAATAGCGGGGATATTCCAAGAGACCCAGTACTTC. Translation: CASSQDRIAGIFQETQYF.

This clone appeared a single time. The gene calls are TRBV3-1 (or the pseudogene TRBV3-2) and TRBJ2-1; 11 nucleotides match TRBD2. CDR3 length: 15 amino acids. Per germline, CDR1 LGHDT and CDR2 YNNKEL (reference sequence). Unmatched junction bases numbered 0, after V lost 1 base and J lost 4 bases. The CDR3 loop reads CASSQASGGYNEQFF. The CDR3, as DNA: TGTGCCAGCAGCCAAGCTAGCGGGGGGTACAATGAGCAGTTCTTC.

V is TRBV4-1 and J is TRBJ1-5; possibly TRBD1 for D (5 bases). Germline lookup yields CDR1 MGHRA and CDR2 YSYEKL. The CDR3 totals 14 residues. V lost 4 bases to trimming and J lost 2 bases, with 9 bases between them. The CDR3 region is CASSPGVGNQPQHF. The CDR3 bases are TGCGCCAGCAGCCCGGGGGTCGGCAATCAGCCCCAGCATTTT.

The V call is TRBV24-1, the J call TRBJ2-1; perhaps TRBD2 as D (5 bases). Germline CDR1 KGHDR, CDR2 SFDVKD. The V gene lost 6 bases and the J gene lost 6 bases, with 14 bases spanning the gap. The CDR3 sequence is 14 residues long. CDR3 sequence: CATSSGLAPNEQFF. The CDR3 DNA reads TGTGCCACCAGTTCCGGTCTAGCTCCCAATGAGCAGTTCTTC.

The J gene is TRBJ1-2, the V gene TRBV28; tentative D call: TRBD1 (6 bases). The CDR3 runs 13 residues. The germline V and J ends were trimmed by 8 bases and 6 bases, with 16 bases remaining between them. Looked up from germline, CDR1 is MDHEN and CDR2 is SYDVKM. In DNA form, the CDR3 reads TGTGCCAGCTATGACAGGTCTTTCGATGGCTACACCTTC. This sequence encodes CASYDRSFDGYTF.

The chain joins TRBV5-4 to TRBJ1-1, with D unclear. V was shortened by 0 bases and J by 3 bases, with 9 bases between the two germline ends. Germline V gene lookup returns CDR1 SGHNT and CDR2 YYREEE (reference sequence). The length of the CDR3 is 14 residues. The CDR3 DNA is TGTGCCAGCAGCTTGGCAGCAGGTGACACTGAAGCTTTCTTT. Protein product: CASSLAAGDTEAFF.

The CDR3 is CAWNLHGGEKLFF. CDR3 DNA: TGTGCCTGGAACCTACATGGAGGTGAAAAACTGTTTTTT. The chain links TRBV30 to TRBJ1-4; D is uncertain. The V end was cut by 4 bases, the J end by 7 bases, with 13 bases between. The CDR3 covers 13 residues. CDR1 GTSNPN and CDR2 SVGIG come from the germline V gene (reference sequence).

The CDR3 region is CARRGLCNEQFF. In nucleotides, the CDR3 is TGTGCTAGGCGAGGATTGTGCAATGAGCAGTTCTTC. This rearrangement joins TRBV12-5 to TRBJ2-1; D is unclear. Deletions cut 9 bases from V and 6 bases from J, with 12 bases between. CDR3 length equals 12 residues. CDR1 and CDR2 (germline): LGHNT, FRNRAP.

The sample holds one count of this clone. The rearrangement uses TRBV6-5 and TRBJ1-5, with 9 nucleotides matching TRBD1. The CDR3 runs 15 residues. Unmatched junction bases numbered 8, after V lost 6 bases and J lost 5 bases. CDR1 and CDR2 from the germline V gene are MNHEY and SVGAGI. The chain's CDR3 is CASRPGQGGHQPQHF. The CDR3 DNA reads as TGTGCCAGCAGGCCGGGACAGGGAGGGCATCAGCCCCAGCATTTT.

The chain has TRBV9 and TRBJ1-3; 7 bases are a match to TRBD1. V lost 4 bases, J lost 0 bases, and 7 bases stayed unmatched. The CDR3 sequence is 16 residues long. Germline V gives CDR1 SGDLS, CDR2 YYNGEE. CDR3 region: CASSPGQASSGNTIYF. The CDR3, as DNA: TGTGCCAGCAGCCCCGGACAGGCGAGCTCTGGAAACACCATATATTTT.

Here the CDR3 DNA reads TGTGCCAGCTCACCATGGACAGCGAACACCGGGGAGCTGTTTTTT. Its translation is CASSPWTANTGELFF. The V gene is TRBV18, the J gene TRBJ2-2, with D tentatively TRBD1 (6 bases). Trimming removed 2 bases at V and 0 bases at J, with 7 bases between. The CDR3 contains 15 residues. From germline, CDR1 is KGHSH and CDR2 LQKENI.

The V call is TRBV5-1, the J call TRBJ2-2; a possible D gene is TRBD2 (5 bases). The V and J ends lost 0 bases and 7 bases respectively, with 13 bases between them. The CDR3 has 15 residues. Per the germline V gene, CDR1 is SGHRS and CDR2 is YFSETQ. CDR3 protein: CASSLGVSGNGELFF. The CDR3 coding sequence is TGCGCCAGCAGCTTGGGAGTTTCGGGGAACGGGGAGCTGTTTTTT. The whole variable domain, filled in from reference TRBV5-1 and TRBJ2-2, reads KAGVTQTPRYLIKTRGQQVTLSCSPISGHRSVSWYQQTPGQGLQFLFEYFSETQRNKGNFPGRFSGRQFSNSRSEMNVSTLELGDSALYLCASSLGVSGNGELFFGEGSRLTVL.

The chain couples TRBV11-2 to TRBJ1-3; no reliable D call. V lost 1 base and J lost 2, with 12 bases in between. The CDR3 has 16 amino acids. The germline CDR1 and CDR2 sequences are SGHAT and FQNNGV. CDR3 sequence: CASSLGSYSPGNTIYF. The CDR3 DNA reads TGTGCCAGCAGCTTAGGCTCCTACAGCCCTGGAAACACCATATATTTT.

This chain joins TRBV19 and TRBJ2-5; 10 bases agree with TRBD1. The CDR3 is 15 residues long. The trim removed 5 bases at V and 5 bases at J, leaving 8 bases unmatched. Germline V gene lookup returns CDR1 LNHDA and CDR2 SQIVND (reference sequence). The CDR3 region is CASSGSGTGEETQYF. Here the CDR3 DNA reads TGTGCCAGTAGTGGATCCGGGACAGGGGAGGAGACCCAGTACTTC. The full variable domain, with the rest looked up from reference TRBV19 and TRBJ2-5, is DGGITQSPKYLFRKEGQNVTLSCEQNLNHDAMYWYRQDPGQGLRLIYYSQIVNDFQKGDIAEGYSVSREKKESFPLTVTSAQKNPTAFYLCASSGSGTGEETQYFGPGTRLLVL.

The rearrangement joins TRBV24-1 to TRBJ2-1; D gene unclear. V was pared by 5 bases and J by 6 bases, with 13 bases between. Germline V gene data show CDR1 as KGHDR and CDR2 as SFDVKD. The CDR3 loop spans 14 amino acids. CDR3 sequence (DNA): TGTGCCACCAGTGGAGACTCTAGAACCAATGAGCAGTTCTTC. This translates into CATSGDSRTNEQFF.

V and J are TRBV6-5 and TRBJ2-1; D is perhaps TRBD2 (6 bases). Trimming left V 4 bases short and J 7 bases short, with 14 bases between. This CDR3 region has 14 residues. The germline CDR1 and CDR2 sequences are MNHEY and SVGAGI. In DNA, the CDR3 is TGTGCCAGCAGTTCCACGTTTGGGGGGAATGAGCAGTTCTTC. Encoded protein: CASSSTFGGNEQFF.

This rearrangement joins TRBV2 to TRBJ1-4; maybe TRBD1 (6 bases). There are 15 residues in the CDR3. Looked up from germline, CDR1 is SNHLY and CDR2 is FYNNEI. Trimming removed 7 bases from V and 0 bases from J, with 12 bases in between. CDR3 in DNA: TGTGCCAGCAACTTAAGGACAGCAACTAATGAAAAACTGTTTTTT. Its translation is CASNLRTATNEKLFF.

The V and J genes are TRBV18 and TRBJ2-1, with TRBD2 matching 16 bases. V lost 3 bases, J lost 7 bases, and 3 bases stayed unmatched. The CDR3 is 16 amino acids. Germline lookup yields CDR1 KGHSH and CDR2 LQKENI. The CDR3 region has the DNA TGTGCCAGCTCACCGGGACTAGCGGGGGGGGAGAATGAGCAGTTCTTC. Its translation is CASSPGLAGGENEQFF.

The chain uses TRBV6-1 and TRBJ1-1; perhaps TRBD1 as D (6 bases). The CDR3 runs to 13 residues. Trimming removed 2 bases from V and 3 bases from J, with 7 bases in between. Germline-derived CDR1 and CDR2 are MNHNS and SASEGT. CDR3 in DNA: TGTGCCAGCAGTGAATCAGGGGACACTGAAGCTTTCTTT. It encodes CASSESGDTEAFF.

The J gene is TRBJ1-1, the V gene TRBV7-2; TRBD1 might be the D (5 bases). V was shortened by 0 bases and J by 4 bases, with 15 bases between the two germline ends. The germline CDR1 and CDR2 sequences are SGHTA and FQGNSA. The CDR3 runs to 16 residues. The CDR3 DNA sequence: TGTGCCAGCAGCTTAGCACCTGCTGGGGGGAGCACTGAAGCTTTCTTT. It is translated as CASSLAPAGGSTEAFF.

The rearrangement joins TRBV27 to TRBJ2-1, with 10 bases matching TRBD2. The CDR3 sequence is 15 residues long. Trimming at V came to 6 bases and at J to 4 bases, leaving 6 bases not matched to a gene. Per the germline V gene, CDR1 is MNHEY and CDR2 is SMNVEV (reference sequence). This CDR3 reads CASSSGLAVYNEQFF. As DNA, the CDR3 is TGTGCCAGCAGCTCCGGACTAGCGGTTTACAATGAGCAGTTCTTC.

This clone was seen just once. This chain links TRBV5-1 with TRBJ2-5; 15 nucleotides agree with TRBD2. Germline V gene lookup returns CDR1 SGHRS and CDR2 YFSETQ. CDR3 length: 17 residues. After removal of 2 bases from V and 4 bases from J, the junction contained 6 bases not matched to a gene. The CDR3 sequence: CASSFGTSGGSRETQYF. For the CDR3, the DNA is TGCGCCAGCAGCTTCGGGACTAGCGGGGGGAGCCGAGAGACCCAGTACTTC.

The chain recombines TRBV3-1 (or the pseudogene TRBV3-2) with TRBJ1-2; possibly TRBD1 for D (6 bases). The CDR3 totals 12 residues. V gave up 0 bases and J gave up 8 bases, with 7 bases separating them. Germline CDR1 and CDR2: LGHDT and YNNKEL (reference sequence). In DNA, the CDR3 is TGTGCCAGCAGCCAAGAGGGGACAGGCTACACCTTC. Translation gives CASSQEGTGYTF.

The genes are TRBV4-3 and TRBJ2-3, with 9 bases identical to TRBD2. The V gene's germline CDR1 is LGHNA and CDR2 YSLEER. Trimming removed 8 bases from V and 0 bases from J; junction bases left unmatched: 6. The CDR3 runs 15 residues. The CDR3 is CASPGLALSTDTQYF. For the CDR3, the DNA is TGCGCCAGCCCCGGACTAGCGCTTAGCACAGATACGCAGTATTTT.

The chain couples TRBV18 to TRBJ2-7, with 7 bases lining up with TRBD1. The V gene's germline CDR1 is KGHSH and CDR2 LQKENI. Trimming removed 2 bases from V and 0 bases from J; junction bases left unmatched: 4. The length of the CDR3 is 15 residues. The CDR3 loop is CASSPGQAGSYEQYV. The CDR3 DNA reads TGTGCCAGCTCACCAGGACAGGCTGGCTCCTACGAGCAGTACGTC.

The rearrangement uses TRBV7-9 and TRBJ1-6, with TRBD1 matching over 7 bases. Looked up from germline, CDR1 is SEHNR and CDR2 is FQNEAQ (reference sequence). The trim removed 5 bases at V and 6 bases at J, leaving 4 bases unmatched. CDR3 length equals 14 residues. The CDR3 DNA reads TGTGCCAGCAGCGCGGGACAGTTTAATTCACCCCTCCACTTT. Its protein is CASSAGQFNSPLHF.

The gene calls are TRBV7-2 and TRBJ2-1; 11 bases agree with TRBD2. The CDR3 sequence is 17 residues long. Trimming cost V 3 bases and J 1 base; bases outside gene matches: 5. Looked up from germline, CDR1 is SGHTA and CDR2 is FQGNSA. Written as DNA, the CDR3 is TGTGCCAGCAGCTTGACTAGCGGGGTTGGATCCTACAATGAGCAGTTCTTC. Amino acid sequence: CASSLTSGVGSYNEQFF.

This chain uses TRBV28 with TRBJ2-2; D unresolved. The germline V gene encodes CDR1 MDHEN and CDR2 SYDVKM. This CDR3 spans 12 amino acids. The germline V and J ends were trimmed by 3 bases and 7 bases, with 6 bases remaining between them. DNA for the CDR3: TGTGCCAGCAGTTTCCTTCTCGGGGAGCTGTTTTTT. Amino acid sequence: CASSFLLGELFF.